These T cell receptor beta chains were read from a single sample in a study of early T cells in non-severe SARS-CoV-2 infection. One entry per CDR3 protein, called by TCRdb with MiXCR from the 5' RACE reads. Counted here are 55,000 to 65,000 distinct CDR3 sequences, roughly a tenth occurring once; the ten biggest clones make up less than 10%. Sequencing was carried out using whole blood. The receptors here all came from an adult who was a healthcare worker with PCR-confirmed SARS-CoV-2 infection or an uninfected control (not recorded which). The CDR3 runs from the conserved cysteine through the conserved F or W. The D gene is left open where the match is weak. Rows may omit the clone size; those that give it use once, few, many or a size class.

j_gene: TRBJ2-3; d_gene: NA; abundance: many; v_gene: TRBV7-6; CDR3nt: TGTGCCAGCAGCTTAGAAAGAGGCACAGATACGCAGTATTTT; CDR3aa: CASSLERGTDTQYF
j_gene: TRBJ1-5; d_gene: NA; abundance: many; v_gene: TRBV29-1; CDR3nt: TGCAGCGCCGTACAGGGCAACGAGGACCAGCCCCAGCATTTT; CDR3aa: CSAVQGNEDQPQHF
j_gene: TRBJ1-6; d_gene: NA; abundance: many; v_gene: TRBV20-1; CDR3nt: TGCAGTGCTAGAGAGTTTGAGGGGATCGAAGATAATTCACCCCTCCACTTT; CDR3aa: CSAREFEGIEDNSPLHF
j_gene: TRBJ1-5; d_gene: TRBD1; abundance: NA; v_gene: TRBV5-4; CDR3nt: TGTGCCAGCAGCTTGGGAGGGGGCGCGGGCAATCAGCCCCAGCATTTT; CDR3aa: CASSLGGGAGNQPQHF
j_gene: TRBJ2-1; d_gene: NA; abundance: many; v_gene: TRBV4-1; CDR3nt: TGCGCCAGCAGCCAAGATAACCTCTCCTACAATGAGCAGTTCTTC; CDR3aa: CASSQDNLSYNEQFF
j_gene: TRBJ2-3; d_gene: TRBD2; abundance: NA; v_gene: TRBV6-2/TRBV6-3; CDR3nt: TGTGCCAGCAGTTACATTTTGGGCGGGAGGGCCAGAGATACGCAGTATTTT; CDR3aa: CASSYILGGRARDTQYF
j_gene: TRBJ2-1; d_gene: TRBD2; abundance: many; v_gene: TRBV6-2/TRBV6-3; CDR3nt: TGTGCCAGCAGCTCGACTAGCGGGAGGGACAATGAGCAGTTCTTC; CDR3aa: CASSSTSGRDNEQFF
j_gene: TRBJ2-1; d_gene: NA; abundance: many; v_gene: TRBV20-1; CDR3nt: TGCAGTGCGACCCTGGCGGATGAGCAGTTCTTC; CDR3aa: CSATLADEQFF
j_gene: TRBJ2-1; d_gene: NA; abundance: few; v_gene: TRBV5-5; CDR3nt: TGTGCCAGCAGACAACTAGAAAACTACAATGAGCAGTTCTTC; CDR3aa: CASRQLENYNEQFF
j_gene: TRBJ2-7; d_gene: NA; abundance: many; v_gene: TRBV7-6; CDR3nt: TGTGCCAGCAGCTCGGCCGGTGCCTCCTACGAGCAGTACTTC; CDR3aa: CASSSAGASYEQYF
j_gene: TRBJ2-7; d_gene: TRBD2; abundance: NA; v_gene: TRBV10-2; CDR3nt: TGCGCCAGTCGCCCCTCGGGACTAGCGGGAGGAGCTAGATACGAGCAGTACTTC; CDR3aa: CASRPSGLAGGARYEQYF
j_gene: TRBJ2-7; d_gene: NA; abundance: few; v_gene: TRBV29-1; CDR3nt: TGCAGCGCAGGGGTGGGAGGAACCTACGAGCAGTACTTC; CDR3aa: CSAGVGGTYEQYF
j_gene: TRBJ2-4; d_gene: TRBD1; abundance: NA; v_gene: TRBV7-2; CDR3nt: TGTGCCAGCAGCTCAGGGGACAGTTTCTTAAACATTCAGTACTTC; CDR3aa: CASSSGDSFLNIQYF
j_gene: TRBJ2-2; d_gene: NA; abundance: few; v_gene: TRBV10-3; CDR3nt: TGTGCCAACACCGGGACTCCCGAGACCGGGGAGCTGTTTTTT; CDR3aa: CANTGTPETGELFF
j_gene: TRBJ1-2; d_gene: TRBD1; abundance: few; v_gene: TRBV29-1; CDR3nt: TGCAGCGGACAGGGATCGGACGGCTACACCTTC; CDR3aa: CSGQGSDGYTF
j_gene: TRBJ2-3; d_gene: NA; abundance: few; v_gene: TRBV20-1; CDR3nt: TGCAGTGCCCTGAGCACAGATACGCAGTATTTT; CDR3aa: CSALSTDTQYF
j_gene: TRBJ2-3; d_gene: TRBD2; abundance: few; v_gene: TRBV6-5; CDR3nt: TGTGCCAGCGGCGCGTGGACTAGCGGGAGGGATACGCAGTATTTT; CDR3aa: CASGAWTSGRDTQYF
j_gene: TRBJ1-5; d_gene: TRBD1; abundance: many; v_gene: TRBV6-4; CDR3nt: TGTGCCAGCAGTGACTCAGGGACAGGGACCAATCAGCCCCAGCATTTT; CDR3aa: CASSDSGTGTNQPQHF
j_gene: TRBJ2-2; d_gene: NA; abundance: NA; v_gene: TRBV6-5; CDR3nt: TGTGCCAGCACCCGGACGAACTTGAACACCGGGGAGCTGTTTTTT; CDR3aa: CASTRTNLNTGELFF
j_gene: TRBJ2-2; d_gene: TRBD2; abundance: large; v_gene: TRBV9; CDR3nt: TGTGCCAGCAGCCCTTGGACTAGCGGGACCGGGGAGCTGTTTTTT; CDR3aa: CASSPWTSGTGELFF
j_gene: TRBJ2-1; d_gene: TRBD2; abundance: few; v_gene: TRBV24-1; CDR3nt: TGTGCCACCAGTGAAACGAGGGAGGGCCCCGATGAGCAGTTCTTC; CDR3aa: CATSETREGPDEQFF
j_gene: TRBJ2-1; d_gene: TRBD2; abundance: many; v_gene: TRBV7-3; CDR3nt: TGTGCCAGCAGCCCCTCTAGCGGGAGATACAATGAGCAGTTCTTC; CDR3aa: CASSPSSGRYNEQFF
j_gene: TRBJ1-5; d_gene: NA; abundance: NA; v_gene: TRBV6-6; CDR3nt: TGTGCCAGCAGTCAATCAACCGCGCTCCAGCCCCAGCATTTT; CDR3aa: CASSQSTALQPQHF
j_gene: TRBJ1-5; d_gene: NA; abundance: many; v_gene: TRBV6-1; CDR3nt: TGTGCCAGCAGTGAATTTTGGCAGGGCGGCGGAGCCCAGCATTTT; CDR3aa: CASSEFWQGGGAQHF
j_gene: TRBJ2-1; d_gene: TRBD2; abundance: many; v_gene: TRBV10-3; CDR3nt: TGTGCCATCAGTGAACTAGCGGGAGTCTCGGATGAGCAGTTCTTC; CDR3aa: CAISELAGVSDEQFF
j_gene: TRBJ2-7; d_gene: TRBD2; abundance: NA; v_gene: TRBV27; CDR3nt: TGTGCCAGCAGAAGAGCGGGAGGCAGTGAGCAGTACTTC; CDR3aa: CASRRAGGSEQYF
j_gene: TRBJ1-5; d_gene: NA; abundance: many; v_gene: TRBV10-3; CDR3nt: TGTGCCACCTCACGAGACCCTGATCAGCCCCAGCATTTT; CDR3aa: CATSRDPDQPQHF
j_gene: TRBJ2-1; d_gene: TRBD2; abundance: few; v_gene: TRBV20-1; CDR3nt: TGCAGTGCTAGAGATGGGACTAGAAGTCGCAATGAGCAGTTCTTC; CDR3aa: CSARDGTRSRNEQFF
j_gene: TRBJ2-7; d_gene: TRBD2; abundance: NA; v_gene: TRBV2; CDR3nt: TGTGCCAGCAGTCTGGAGACTAGCGGGTTCTCCTACGAGCAGTACTTC; CDR3aa: CASSLETSGFSYEQYF
j_gene: TRBJ1-6; d_gene: TRBD1; abundance: NA; v_gene: TRBV27; CDR3nt: TGTGCCACCCGGGACAGCGGGGTTTGGACCCTCCACTTT; CDR3aa: CATRDSGVWTLHF
j_gene: TRBJ2-3; d_gene: NA; abundance: few; v_gene: TRBV6-6; CDR3nt: TGTGCCAGCAACCGACAGATCACAGATACGCAGTATTTT; CDR3aa: CASNRQITDTQYF
j_gene: TRBJ1-2; d_gene: NA; abundance: NA; v_gene: TRBV2; CDR3nt: TGTGCCAGCAGTAGCTGGAACTATGGCTACACCTTC; CDR3aa: CASSSWNYGYTF
j_gene: TRBJ1-2; d_gene: NA; abundance: many; v_gene: TRBV12-3/TRBV12-4; CDR3nt: TGTGCCAGCAGTGCCCCGGGGGGTGTCGGCTACACCTTC; CDR3aa: CASSAPGGVGYTF
j_gene: TRBJ2-7; d_gene: TRBD2; abundance: few; v_gene: TRBV7-2; CDR3nt: TGTGCCAGCAGCCCAGCCGGGACTAGCGTGACGACAACCTACGAGCAGTACTTC; CDR3aa: CASSPAGTSVTTTYEQYF
j_gene: TRBJ2-2; d_gene: NA; abundance: NA; v_gene: TRBV12-3/TRBV12-4; CDR3nt: TGTGCCAGCAGTTTTACAGGGCCATCGGGGGAGCTGTTTTTT; CDR3aa: CASSFTGPSGELFF
j_gene: TRBJ2-1; d_gene: NA; abundance: many; v_gene: TRBV7-2; CDR3nt: TGTGCCAGCAGCTTGTGGCCTCCCATCCAGGCCTACAATGAGCAGTTCTTC; CDR3aa: CASSLWPPIQAYNEQFF
j_gene: TRBJ1-5; d_gene: TRBD1; abundance: few; v_gene: TRBV25-1; CDR3nt: TGTGCCAGCAGTGAGACAGGGGGCCAATATAGCAATCAGCCCCAGCATTTT; CDR3aa: CASSETGGQYSNQPQHF
j_gene: TRBJ2-2; d_gene: NA; abundance: NA; v_gene: TRBV7-3; CDR3nt: TGTGCCAGCAGCTTACCGGGGCGGGGAGCTGTTTTT; CDR3aa: CASSLPGRGAVF
j_gene: TRBJ2-7; d_gene: NA; abundance: many; v_gene: TRBV5-6; CDR3nt: TGTGCCAGCAGCTTGAGTCGGACCGACGTGAAGCAGTACTTC; CDR3aa: CASSLSRTDVKQYF
j_gene: TRBJ2-3; d_gene: NA; abundance: NA; v_gene: TRBV20-1; CDR3nt: TGCAGTGCTAGGGGACTGGGGGTTGGTACGCAGTATTTT; CDR3aa: CSARGLGVGTQYF
j_gene: TRBJ2-3; d_gene: NA; abundance: many; v_gene: TRBV5-5; CDR3nt: TGTGCCAGCAGCTACGCAGATACGCAGTATTTT; CDR3aa: CASSYADTQYF
j_gene: TRBJ2-1; d_gene: TRBD2; abundance: many; v_gene: TRBV10-3; CDR3nt: TGTGCCAGCCATTATAGCGGGGTCTACAATGAGCAGTTCTTC; CDR3aa: CASHYSGVYNEQFF
j_gene: TRBJ1-1; d_gene: NA; abundance: few; v_gene: TRBV11-2; CDR3nt: TGTGCCAGCAGCTCCCGGATGAACGGCGCTGAAGCTTTCTTT; CDR3aa: CASSSRMNGAEAFF
j_gene: TRBJ2-1; d_gene: NA; abundance: NA; v_gene: TRBV2; CDR3nt: TGTGCCAGCTACAATTTAGGGTTCTACAATGAGCAGTTCTTC; CDR3aa: CASYNLGFYNEQFF
j_gene: TRBJ1-1; d_gene: NA; abundance: many; v_gene: TRBV7-3; CDR3nt: TGTGCCAGCAGTTCCGGAAGTGGCGGCGTTGCTGAAGCTTTCTTT; CDR3aa: CASSSGSGGVAEAFF
j_gene: TRBJ1-1; d_gene: NA; abundance: many; v_gene: TRBV5-4; CDR3nt: TGTGCCAGCAGCTCTGGTTTCGCTGAAGCTTTCTTT; CDR3aa: CASSSGFAEAFF
j_gene: TRBJ1-1; d_gene: NA; abundance: few; v_gene: TRBV12-3/TRBV12-4; CDR3nt: TGTGCCAGCAGTACCATGAAACAGTACCCGAACACTGAAGCTTTCTTT; CDR3aa: CASSTMKQYPNTEAFF
j_gene: TRBJ2-7; d_gene: NA; abundance: many; v_gene: TRBV5-5; CDR3nt: TGTGCCAGCAGCTCACTGACTCGCCCCTACGAGCAGTACTTC; CDR3aa: CASSSLTRPYEQYF
j_gene: TRBJ1-6; d_gene: NA; abundance: many; v_gene: TRBV7-8; CDR3nt: TGTGCCAGCAGCTTAGCGAGTACTGGGGGTAGGGTGCTAAAGTCACCCCTCCACTTT; CDR3aa: CASSLASTGGRVLKSPLHF
j_gene: TRBJ2-1; d_gene: TRBD2; abundance: many; v_gene: TRBV20-1; CDR3nt: TGCAGTGCTTTCGTCTCGGGAGGTTCCTACAATGAGCAGTTCTTC; CDR3aa: CSAFVSGGSYNEQFF
j_gene: TRBJ2-1; d_gene: NA; abundance: few; v_gene: TRBV2; CDR3nt: TGTGCCAGCAGTGCCCGGGACAACAATGAGCAGTTCTTC; CDR3aa: CASSARDNNEQFF
j_gene: TRBJ1-4; d_gene: NA; abundance: many; v_gene: TRBV30; CDR3nt: TGTGCCTGTACAGGGTATGGGAAAAAACTGTTTTTT; CDR3aa: CACTGYGKKLFF
j_gene: TRBJ1-5; d_gene: TRBD1; abundance: NA; v_gene: TRBV10-2; CDR3nt: TGCGCCAGCCTAGACAGGGCCGGGAATCAGCCCCAGCATTTT; CDR3aa: CASLDRAGNQPQHF
j_gene: TRBJ2-2; d_gene: NA; abundance: many; v_gene: TRBV12-3/TRBV12-4; CDR3nt: TGTGCCAGCAGCTCGGACTTGAACACCGGGGAGCTGTTTTTT; CDR3aa: CASSSDLNTGELFF